The 3 T cell receptor beta chains reported below all come from one sample, sequenced in a study of Ad26.COV2.S vaccination and SARS-CoV-2 variants. The sample's treatment: roughly 20 received Ad26.COV2.S at low or high dose, single or two shots; about 5 received placebo; per-sample allocation not given. Collection of samples fell on day 63 after the first vaccine or placebo injection. Measured with immunoSEQ multiplex PCR; TCRdb has only the in-frame clones, and not every one. The sample contains some 300,000 clones, around 85% of which appear only once. Sequencing used peripheral blood, obtained in a trial of Ad26.COV2.S vaccine versus placebo. These TCRs come from a person aged 18-60 years who received the Ad26.COV2.S COVID-19 vaccine or a placebo.

The CDR3 coding sequence is TGTGCCAGCAGCATACCGGGACGGAGCACAGATACGCAGTATTTT. It translates to CASSIPGRSTDTQYF. V usage is TRBV2 and J usage is TRBJ2-3; D possibly matches TRBD1 or TRBD2 (5 bases each). V lost 6 bases to trimming and J lost 0 bases, with 13 bases between them. Germline CDR1 and CDR2: SNHLY and FYNNEI. The CDR3 spans 15 residues.

This sequence joins TRBV6-6 and TRBJ1-4; D call uncertain. The CDR3 totals 14 residues. V lost 2 bases and J lost 4, with 8 bases in between. Germline CDR1 MNHNY, CDR2 SVGAGI (reference sequence). The CDR3 sequence: CASSYRAVNEKLFF. CDR3 coding DNA: TGTGCCAGCAGTTACAGGGCAGTTAATGAAAAACTGTTTTTT.

The rearrangement uses TRBV18 and TRBJ2-3; 8 bases agree with TRBD1. From germline, CDR1 is KGHSH and CDR2 LQKENI. The CDR3 totals 13 residues. The trim removed 3 bases at V and 6 bases at J, leaving 2 bases unmatched. CDR3 in DNA: TGTGCCAGCTCACCGCGACAGGGGGATACGCAGTATTTT. It codes for CASSPRQGDTQYF. The full variable domain, its missing parts supplied by reference TRBV18 and TRBJ2-3, is NAGVMQNPRHLVRRRGQEARLRCSPMKGHSHVYWYRQLPEEGLKFMVYLQKENIIDESGMPKERFSAEFPKEGPSILRIQQVVRGDSAAYFCASSPRQGDTQYFGPGTRLTVL.